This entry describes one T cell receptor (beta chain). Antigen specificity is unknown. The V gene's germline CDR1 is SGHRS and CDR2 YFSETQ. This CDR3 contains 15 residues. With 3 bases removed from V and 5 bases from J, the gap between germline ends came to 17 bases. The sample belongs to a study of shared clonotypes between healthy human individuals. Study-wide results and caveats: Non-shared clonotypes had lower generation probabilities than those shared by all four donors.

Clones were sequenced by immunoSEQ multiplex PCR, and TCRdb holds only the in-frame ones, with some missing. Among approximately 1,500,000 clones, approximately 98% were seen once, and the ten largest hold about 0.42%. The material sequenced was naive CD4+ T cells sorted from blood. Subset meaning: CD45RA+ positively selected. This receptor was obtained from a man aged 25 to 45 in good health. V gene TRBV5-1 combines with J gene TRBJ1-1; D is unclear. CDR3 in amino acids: CASSSGNTAGTEAFF. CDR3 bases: TGCGCCAGCAGCTCGGGTAACACCGCCGGGACTGAAGCTTTCTTT.